The rows below give T cell receptor beta chains drawn from one sample of a study of graft-versus-host responses after intestinal transplantation. Profiling relied on immunoSEQ multiplex PCR, and the TCRdb table lists in-frame clones only, not all of them. The repertoire has tens of thousands of clones, roughly 95% of them found once; the top ten carry 0.45% to 0.65%. The specimen was PBMCs, collected 156 days after intestinal transplant. These receptors all come from a human patient who received an intestinal transplant, so some T cells may come from the graft donor. The CDR3 runs from the conserved cysteine through the conserved F or W. The order of the fields is V gene, clone size, J gene, D gene, CDR3 length, CDR3 DNA, CDR3 protein. The D gene is left open where the match is weak. Some rows have no size entry. The others give once, few or many, or a class for an expanded clone.

v_call: TRBV11-2
clone_size: -
j_call: TRBJ2-1
d_call: -
cdr3_length: 16
cdr3_nt: TGTGCCAGCAGCTTTCACCAACCTAGCTCCTACAATGAGCAGTTCTTC
cdr3_aa: CASSFHQPSSYNEQFF

v_call: TRBV5-8
clone_size: -
j_call: TRBJ1-5
d_call: -
cdr3_length: 14
cdr3_nt: TGTGCCAGCAGCTTTCGGCAGGTCAATCAGCCCCAGCATTTT
cdr3_aa: CASSFRQVNQPQHF

v_call: TRBV7-9
clone_size: -
j_call: TRBJ2-7
d_call: -
cdr3_length: 14
cdr3_nt: TGTGCCAGCAGCGTATCGGGGCCCTCCTACGAGCAGTACTTC
cdr3_aa: CASSVSGPSYEQYF

v_call: TRBV4-3
clone_size: once
j_call: TRBJ2-7
d_call: TRBD1
cdr3_length: 16
cdr3_nt: TGCGCCAGCAGCCAAGTCTCTCTACAGGGGGTCGACGAGCAGTACTTC
cdr3_aa: CASSQVSLQGVDEQYF

v_call: TRBV6-5
clone_size: -
j_call: TRBJ2-7
d_call: TRBD2
cdr3_length: 16
cdr3_nt: TGTGCCAGCAGTTACGCCGGGAGGTTAAGGGCCTACGAGCAGTACTTC
cdr3_aa: CASSYAGRLRAYEQYF

v_call: TRBV6-5
clone_size: -
j_call: TRBJ1-2
d_call: -
cdr3_length: 15
cdr3_nt: TGTGCCAGCAGTTACTCCAGGGAAGCTAACTATGGCTACACCTTC
cdr3_aa: CASSYSREANYGYTF

v_call: TRBV29-1
clone_size: -
j_call: TRBJ1-1
d_call: -
cdr3_length: 14
cdr3_nt: TGCAGCGTTGCTCTGACCCCAGGCGGCACTGAAGCTTTCTTT
cdr3_aa: CSVALTPGGTEAFF

v_call: TRBV7-9
clone_size: -
j_call: TRBJ1-2
d_call: -
cdr3_length: 15
cdr3_nt: TGTGCCAGCAGCTTAGATCAGGGCACGGCCTATGGCTACACCTTC
cdr3_aa: CASSLDQGTAYGYTF

v_call: TRBV6-1
clone_size: -
j_call: TRBJ2-3
d_call: TRBD2
cdr3_length: 18
cdr3_nt: TGTGCCAGCAGTGGCGGAGCGTGGGTCGGGAGGGCCACAGATACGCAGTATTTT
cdr3_aa: CASSGGAWVGRATDTQYF

v_call: TRBV7-2
clone_size: -
j_call: TRBJ1-3
d_call: -
cdr3_length: 19
cdr3_nt: TGTGCCAGCAGCTTAGGGGAGGGCAGGGTCTCCTTCTCTGGAAACACCATATATTTT
cdr3_aa: CASSLGEGRVSFSGNTIYF

v_call: TRBV28
clone_size: -
j_call: TRBJ1-6
d_call: -
cdr3_length: 15
cdr3_nt: TGTGCCAGCAGCCTGCGGGCAGTCTATAATTCACCCCTCCACTTT
cdr3_aa: CASSLRAVYNSPLHF

v_call: TRBV7-9
clone_size: -
j_call: TRBJ2-3
d_call: -
cdr3_length: 15
cdr3_nt: TGTGCCAGCAGCTTATACGAGACAGTTAGAGATACGCAGTATTTT
cdr3_aa: CASSLYETVRDTQYF

v_call: TRBV15
clone_size: -
j_call: TRBJ2-7
d_call: -
cdr3_length: 16
cdr3_nt: TGTGCCACCAGCAGACCCCCTCCCGGGGCATCCTACGAGCAGTACTTC
cdr3_aa: CATSRPPPGASYEQYF

v_call: TRBV5-1
clone_size: -
j_call: TRBJ1-2
d_call: TRBD1
cdr3_length: 16
cdr3_nt: TGCGCCAGCAGCGCCTCCGGACAGGGTCCCCAAGGGGGCTACACCTTC
cdr3_aa: CASSASGQGPQGGYTF

v_call: TRBV27
clone_size: -
j_call: TRBJ2-1
d_call: TRBD1
cdr3_length: 16
cdr3_nt: TGTGCCAGCAGTCCTAGGGGGCCGAGCTCCTACAATGAGCAGTTCTTC
cdr3_aa: CASSPRGPSSYNEQFF

v_call: TRBV11-2
clone_size: -
j_call: TRBJ2-2
d_call: TRBD1
cdr3_length: 14
cdr3_nt: TGTGCCAGCAGCTTCCGGGACAGGTCCGGGGAGCTGTTTTTT
cdr3_aa: CASSFRDRSGELFF

v_call: TRBV29-1
clone_size: -
j_call: TRBJ1-1
d_call: -
cdr3_length: 14
cdr3_nt: TGCAGCGTGTTTATCCGCCCTCCGAACACTGAAGCTTTCTTT
cdr3_aa: CSVFIRPPNTEAFF

v_call: TRBV19
clone_size: -
j_call: TRBJ2-7
d_call: TRBD2
cdr3_length: 15
cdr3_nt: TGTGCCAGTAGTATACGCGCGGGAGCTTACTACGAGCAGTACTTC
cdr3_aa: CASSIRAGAYYEQYF

v_call: TRBV4-3
clone_size: -
j_call: TRBJ2-2
d_call: -
cdr3_length: 16
cdr3_nt: TGCGCCAGCAGCCAAGATCCCTCACAGAACACCGGGGAGCTGTTTTTT
cdr3_aa: CASSQDPSQNTGELFF

v_call: TRBV27
clone_size: -
j_call: TRBJ2-3
d_call: -
cdr3_length: 17
cdr3_nt: TGTGCCAGCAGGATGGCGACAAAGGTAACCCCGGAGGATACGCAGTATTTT
cdr3_aa: CASRMATKVTPEDTQYF

v_call: TRBV9
clone_size: -
j_call: TRBJ1-2
d_call: -
cdr3_length: 14
cdr3_nt: TGTGCCAGCAGCGTATCTCCAAACGGGGATGGCTACACCTTC
cdr3_aa: CASSVSPNGDGYTF

v_call: TRBV11-3
clone_size: -
j_call: TRBJ1-1
d_call: -
cdr3_length: 13
cdr3_nt: TGTGCCAGCAGCTGGACAGTGAACACTGAAGCTTTCTTT
cdr3_aa: CASSWTVNTEAFF

v_call: TRBV27
clone_size: -
j_call: TRBJ2-1
d_call: -
cdr3_length: 16
cdr3_nt: TGTGCCAGCAGTTTAAACCCCGGGGGCTCGGGTCCTGAGCAGTTCTTC
cdr3_aa: CASSLNPGGSGPEQFF

v_call: TRBV15
clone_size: -
j_call: TRBJ2-5
d_call: -
cdr3_length: 14
cdr3_nt: TGTGCCACCAGCAGAGGACAGTACCAAGAGACCCAGTACTTC
cdr3_aa: CATSRGQYQETQYF

v_call: TRBV6-5
clone_size: once
j_call: TRBJ1-2
d_call: -
cdr3_length: 14
cdr3_nt: TGTGCCAGCAGTTACTTCCCCTCCTACTATGGCTACACCTTC
cdr3_aa: CASSYFPSYYGYTF

v_call: TRBV2
clone_size: once
j_call: TRBJ2-7
d_call: -
cdr3_length: 10
cdr3_nt: TGTGCCAGCAGGGGATACGAGCAGTACTTC
cdr3_aa: CASRGYEQYF

v_call: TRBV18
clone_size: -
j_call: TRBJ2-5
d_call: -
cdr3_length: 13
cdr3_nt: TGTGCCAGCTCTCTACAGGGAGGAGAGACCCAGTACTTC
cdr3_aa: CASSLQGGETQYF

v_call: TRBV5-1
clone_size: -
j_call: TRBJ2-7
d_call: -
cdr3_length: 13
cdr3_nt: TGCGCCAGCAGCTTGGGCTCCGCAGGCGAGCAGTACTTC
cdr3_aa: CASSLGSAGEQYF

v_call: TRBV10-1
clone_size: -
j_call: TRBJ1-6
d_call: TRBD1
cdr3_length: 14
cdr3_nt: TGCGCCAGCAGGGGACAGGGGGTTAATTCACCCCTCCACTTT
cdr3_aa: CASRGQGVNSPLHF

v_call: TRBV28
clone_size: -
j_call: TRBJ1-5
d_call: -
cdr3_length: 13
cdr3_nt: TGTGCCAGCCATCCGAGGGGGAATCAGCCCCAGCATTTT
cdr3_aa: CASHPRGNQPQHF

v_call: TRBV7-9
clone_size: -
j_call: TRBJ1-4
d_call: -
cdr3_length: 13
cdr3_nt: TGTGCCAGCAGCCGGGCGGGGGACGAAAAACTGTTTTTT
cdr3_aa: CASSRAGDEKLFF